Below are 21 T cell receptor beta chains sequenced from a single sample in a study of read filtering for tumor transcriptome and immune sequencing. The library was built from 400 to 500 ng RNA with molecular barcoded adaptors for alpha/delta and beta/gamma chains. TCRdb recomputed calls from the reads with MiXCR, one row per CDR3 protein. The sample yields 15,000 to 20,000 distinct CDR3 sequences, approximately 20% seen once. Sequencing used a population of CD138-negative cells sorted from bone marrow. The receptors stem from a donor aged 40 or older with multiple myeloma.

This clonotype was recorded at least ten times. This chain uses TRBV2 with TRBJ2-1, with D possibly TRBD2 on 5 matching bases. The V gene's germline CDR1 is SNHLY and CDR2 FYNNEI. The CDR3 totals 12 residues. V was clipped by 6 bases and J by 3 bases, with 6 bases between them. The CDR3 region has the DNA TGTGCCAGCAGAGGACTCTACAATGAGCAGTTCTTC. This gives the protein CASRGLYNEQFF.

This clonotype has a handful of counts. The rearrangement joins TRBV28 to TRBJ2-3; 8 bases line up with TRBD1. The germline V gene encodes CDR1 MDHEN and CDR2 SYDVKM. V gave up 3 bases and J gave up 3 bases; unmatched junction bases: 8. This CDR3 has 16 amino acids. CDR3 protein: CASSLSQGAETDTQYF. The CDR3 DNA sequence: TGTGCCAGCAGTTTGTCCCAGGGGGCCGAAACAGATACGCAGTATTTT.

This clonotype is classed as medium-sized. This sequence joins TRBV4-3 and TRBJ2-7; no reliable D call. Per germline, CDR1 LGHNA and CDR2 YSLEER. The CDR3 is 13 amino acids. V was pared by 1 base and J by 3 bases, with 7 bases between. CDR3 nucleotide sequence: TGCGCCAGCAGCCAAGCGGAAAACTACGAGCAGTACTTC. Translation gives CASSQAENYEQYF.

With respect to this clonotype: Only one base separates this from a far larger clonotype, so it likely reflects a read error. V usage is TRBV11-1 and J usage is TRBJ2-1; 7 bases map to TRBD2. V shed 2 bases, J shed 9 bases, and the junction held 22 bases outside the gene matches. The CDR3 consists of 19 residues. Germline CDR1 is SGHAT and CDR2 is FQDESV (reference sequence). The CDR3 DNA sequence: TGTGCCAGCAGCTTAAGAGGGGCGGGAGTAATTGTTAGGGCAGGTGAGCAGTTCTTC. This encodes CASSLRGAGVIVRAGEQFF.

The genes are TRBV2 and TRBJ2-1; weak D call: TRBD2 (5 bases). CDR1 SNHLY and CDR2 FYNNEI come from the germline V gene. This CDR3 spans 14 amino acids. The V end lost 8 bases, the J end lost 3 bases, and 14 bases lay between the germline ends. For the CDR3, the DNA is TGTGCCAGCGGCCTCGACTACTACTACAATGAGCAGTTCTTC. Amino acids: CASGLDYYYNEQFF. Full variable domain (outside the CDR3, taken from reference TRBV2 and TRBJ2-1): EPEVTQTPSHQVTQMGQEVILRCVPISNHLYFYWYRQILGQKVEFLVSFYNNEISEKSEIFDDQFSVERPDGSNFTLKIRSTKLEDSAMYFCASGLDYYYNEQFFGPGTRLTVL.

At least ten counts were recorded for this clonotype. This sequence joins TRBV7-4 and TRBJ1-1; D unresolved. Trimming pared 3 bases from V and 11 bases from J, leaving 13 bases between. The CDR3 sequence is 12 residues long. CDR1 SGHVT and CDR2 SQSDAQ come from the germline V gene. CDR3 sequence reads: CASSFFPLRAFF. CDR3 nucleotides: TGTGCCAGCAGCTTTTTTCCCCTGAGGGCTTTCTTT.

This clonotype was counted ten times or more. The CDR3 DNA reads as TGTGCCAGCAGTTATATGGAGAACACTGAAGCTTTCTTT. Encoded protein: CASSYMENTEAFF. The rearrangement uses TRBV6-5 and TRBJ1-1, with unresolved D. The CDR3 is 13 amino acids. V lost 3 bases, J lost 1 base, and 6 bases lay in between. Per the germline V gene, CDR1 is MNHEY and CDR2 is SVGAGI.

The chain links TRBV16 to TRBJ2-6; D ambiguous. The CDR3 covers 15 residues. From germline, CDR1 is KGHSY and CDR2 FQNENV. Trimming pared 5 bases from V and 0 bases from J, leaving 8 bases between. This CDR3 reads CASSDTYSGANVLTF. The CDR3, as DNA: TGTGCCAGCAGCGACACGTACTCTGGGGCCAACGTCCTGACTTTC.

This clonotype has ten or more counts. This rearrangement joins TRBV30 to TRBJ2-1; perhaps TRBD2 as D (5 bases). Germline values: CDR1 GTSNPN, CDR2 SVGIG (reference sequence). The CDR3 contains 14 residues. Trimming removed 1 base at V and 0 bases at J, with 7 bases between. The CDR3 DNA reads TGTGCCTGGAGTGATGGGAGCTCCTACAATGAGCAGTTCTTC. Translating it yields CAWSDGSSYNEQFF.

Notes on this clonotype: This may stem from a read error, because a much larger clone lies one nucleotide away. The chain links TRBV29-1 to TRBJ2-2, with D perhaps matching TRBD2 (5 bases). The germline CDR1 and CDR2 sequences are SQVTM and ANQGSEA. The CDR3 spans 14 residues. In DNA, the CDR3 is TGCAGCGCCTCGCAAGGGCAGTCCACCGGGGAGCTGGTTTTT. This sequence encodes CSASQGQSTGELVF.

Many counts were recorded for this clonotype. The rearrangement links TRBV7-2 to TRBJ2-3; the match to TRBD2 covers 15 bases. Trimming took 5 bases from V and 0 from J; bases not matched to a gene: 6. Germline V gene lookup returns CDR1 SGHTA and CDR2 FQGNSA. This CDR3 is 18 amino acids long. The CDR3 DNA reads TGTGCCAGCAGCCCCTACGGGACTAGCGGGAGGAGCACAGATACGCAGTATTTT. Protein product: CASSPYGTSGRSTDTQYF.

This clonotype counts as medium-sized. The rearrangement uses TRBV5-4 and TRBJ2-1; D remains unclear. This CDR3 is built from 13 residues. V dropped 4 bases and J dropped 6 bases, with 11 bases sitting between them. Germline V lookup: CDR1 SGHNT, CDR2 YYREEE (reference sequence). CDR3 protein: CASSRGFGNEQFF. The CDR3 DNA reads TGTGCCAGCAGCCGTGGGTTTGGCAATGAGCAGTTCTTC.

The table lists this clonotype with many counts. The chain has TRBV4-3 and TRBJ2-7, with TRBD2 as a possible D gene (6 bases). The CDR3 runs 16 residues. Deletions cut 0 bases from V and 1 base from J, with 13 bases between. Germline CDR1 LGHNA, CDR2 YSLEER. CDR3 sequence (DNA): TGCGCCAGCAGCCAAGATCGGGGGAGCCGTTCCTACGAGCAGTACTTC. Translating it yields CASSQDRGSRSYEQYF.

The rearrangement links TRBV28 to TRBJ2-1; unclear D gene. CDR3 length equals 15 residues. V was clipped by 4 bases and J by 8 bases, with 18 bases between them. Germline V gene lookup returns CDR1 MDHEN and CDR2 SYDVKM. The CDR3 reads CASSSTAPSSDEQFF. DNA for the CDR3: TGTGCCAGCAGTTCCACGGCGCCTAGTTCCGATGAGCAGTTCTTC.

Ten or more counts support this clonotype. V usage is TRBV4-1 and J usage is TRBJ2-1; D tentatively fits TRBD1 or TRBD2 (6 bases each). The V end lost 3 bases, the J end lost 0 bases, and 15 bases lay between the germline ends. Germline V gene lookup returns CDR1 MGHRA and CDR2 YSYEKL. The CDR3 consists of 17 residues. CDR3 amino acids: CASSQDRGQSSYNEQFF. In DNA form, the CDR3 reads TGCGCCAGCAGCCAGGACCGGGGGCAGAGCTCCTACAATGAGCAGTTCTTC.

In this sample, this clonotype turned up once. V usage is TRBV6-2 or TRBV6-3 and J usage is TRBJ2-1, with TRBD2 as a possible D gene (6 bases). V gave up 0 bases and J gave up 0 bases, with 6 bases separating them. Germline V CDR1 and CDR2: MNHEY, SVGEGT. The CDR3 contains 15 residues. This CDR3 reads CASSYSRDSYNEQFF. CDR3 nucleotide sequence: TGTGCCAGCAGTTACTCGCGGGACTCCTACAATGAGCAGTTCTTC.

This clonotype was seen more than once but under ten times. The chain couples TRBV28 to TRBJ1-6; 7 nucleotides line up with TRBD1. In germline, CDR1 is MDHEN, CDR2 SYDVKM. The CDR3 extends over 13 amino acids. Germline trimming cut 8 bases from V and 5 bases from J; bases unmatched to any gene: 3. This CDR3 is CASRTGNNSPLHF. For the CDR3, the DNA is TGTGCCAGCCGGACAGGAAATAATTCACCCCTCCACTTT. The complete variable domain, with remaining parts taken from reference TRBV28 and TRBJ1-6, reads DVKVTQSSRYLVKRTGEKVFLECVQDMDHENMFWYRQDPGLGLRLIYFSYDVKMKEKGDIPEGYSVSREKKERFSLILESASTNQTSMYLCASRTGNNSPLHFGNGTRLTVT.

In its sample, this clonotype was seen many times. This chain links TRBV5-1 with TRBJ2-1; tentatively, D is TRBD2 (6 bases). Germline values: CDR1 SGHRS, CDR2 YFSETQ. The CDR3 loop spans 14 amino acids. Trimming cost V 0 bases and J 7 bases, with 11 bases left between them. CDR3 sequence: CASSLEVGGNEQFF. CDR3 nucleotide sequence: TGCGCCAGCAGCTTGGAGGTTGGAGGGAATGAGCAGTTCTTC. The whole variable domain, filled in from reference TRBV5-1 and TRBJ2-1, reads KAGVTQTPRYLIKTRGQQVTLSCSPISGHRSVSWYQQTPGQGLQFLFEYFSETQRNKGNFPGRFSGRQFSNSRSEMNVSTLELGDSALYLCASSLEVGGNEQFFGPGTRLTVL.

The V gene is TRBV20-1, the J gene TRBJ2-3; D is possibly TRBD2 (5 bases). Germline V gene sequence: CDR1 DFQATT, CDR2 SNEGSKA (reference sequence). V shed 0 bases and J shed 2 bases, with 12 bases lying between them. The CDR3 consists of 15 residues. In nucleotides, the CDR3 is TGCAGTGCTAGAGATAAACGGAGGCCCACAGATACGCAGTATTTT. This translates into CSARDKRRPTDTQYF.

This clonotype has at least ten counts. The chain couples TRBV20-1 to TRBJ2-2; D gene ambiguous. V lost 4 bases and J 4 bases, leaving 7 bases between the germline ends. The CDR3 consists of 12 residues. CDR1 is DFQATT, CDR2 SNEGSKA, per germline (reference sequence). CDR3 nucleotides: TGCAGTGCTATTTACCCCACCGGGGAGCTGTTTTTT. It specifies CSAIYPTGELFF.

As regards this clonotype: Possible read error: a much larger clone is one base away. The CDR3 here is CAGSLASGTGNEQFF. The CDR3 DNA sequence: TGTGCCGGCAGCTTGGCTAGCGGGACGGGCAATGAGCAGTTCTTC. The gene calls are TRBV5-4 and TRBJ2-1; 9 bases fit TRBD2. This CDR3 contains 15 residues. CDR1 and CDR2 (germline): SGHNT, YYREEE (reference sequence).